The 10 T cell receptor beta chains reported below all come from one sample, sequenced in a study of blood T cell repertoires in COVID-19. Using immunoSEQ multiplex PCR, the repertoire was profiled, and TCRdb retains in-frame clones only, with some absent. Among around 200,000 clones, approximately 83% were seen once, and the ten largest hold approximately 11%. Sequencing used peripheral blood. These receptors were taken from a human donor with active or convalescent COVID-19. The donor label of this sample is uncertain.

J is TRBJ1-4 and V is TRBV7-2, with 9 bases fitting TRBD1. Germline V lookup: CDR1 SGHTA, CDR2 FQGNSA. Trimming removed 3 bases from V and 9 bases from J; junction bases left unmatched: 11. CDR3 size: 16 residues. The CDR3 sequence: CASSFLVSGQGKKLFF. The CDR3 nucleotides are TGTGCCAGCAGCTTTTTAGTGTCGGGACAGGGAAAAAAACTGTTTTTT.

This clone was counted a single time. CDR3 in amino acids: CASSSVDRNTEAFF. The CDR3, as DNA: TGTGCCAGCAGTTCTGTTGACAGGAACACTGAAGCTTTCTTT. This rearrangement joins TRBV6-6 to TRBJ1-1; D might be TRBD1 (5 bases). The germline gives CDR1 MNHNY, CDR2 SVGAGI (reference sequence). The V and J ends lost 4 bases and 1 base respectively, with 10 bases between them. There are 14 residues in the CDR3.

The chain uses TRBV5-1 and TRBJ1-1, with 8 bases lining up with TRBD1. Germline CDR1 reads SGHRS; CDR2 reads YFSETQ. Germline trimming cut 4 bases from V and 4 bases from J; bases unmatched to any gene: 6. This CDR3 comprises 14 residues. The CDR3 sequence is CASSTGQGGTEAFF. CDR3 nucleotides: TGCGCCAGCAGCACCGGACAGGGCGGCACTGAAGCTTTCTTT.

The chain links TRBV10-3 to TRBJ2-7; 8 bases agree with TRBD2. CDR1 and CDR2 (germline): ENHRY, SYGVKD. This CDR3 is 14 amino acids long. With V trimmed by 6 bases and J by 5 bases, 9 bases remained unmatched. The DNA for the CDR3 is TGTGCCATCAGCCCCGGGGGGGCGGACAACGAGCAGTACTTC. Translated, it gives CAISPGGADNEQYF.

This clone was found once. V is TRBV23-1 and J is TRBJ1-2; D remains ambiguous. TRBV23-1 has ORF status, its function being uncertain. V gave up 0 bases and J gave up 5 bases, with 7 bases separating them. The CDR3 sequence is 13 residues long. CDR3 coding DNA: TGCGCCAGCAGTCAATCTAGTGATTATGGCTACACCTTC. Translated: CASSQSSDYGYTF.

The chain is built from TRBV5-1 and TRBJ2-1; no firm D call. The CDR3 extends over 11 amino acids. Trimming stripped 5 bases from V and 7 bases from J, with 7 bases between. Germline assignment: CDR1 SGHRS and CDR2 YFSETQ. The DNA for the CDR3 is TGCGCCAGCAGTGGCCAGAATGAGCAGTTCTTC. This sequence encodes CASSGQNEQFF.

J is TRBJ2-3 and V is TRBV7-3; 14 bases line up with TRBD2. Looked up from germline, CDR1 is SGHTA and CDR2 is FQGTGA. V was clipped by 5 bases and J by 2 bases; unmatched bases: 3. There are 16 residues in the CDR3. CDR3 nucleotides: TGTGCCAGCAGCCGACTAGCGGGAGGGATCACAGATACGCAGTATTTT. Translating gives CASSRLAGGITDTQYF.

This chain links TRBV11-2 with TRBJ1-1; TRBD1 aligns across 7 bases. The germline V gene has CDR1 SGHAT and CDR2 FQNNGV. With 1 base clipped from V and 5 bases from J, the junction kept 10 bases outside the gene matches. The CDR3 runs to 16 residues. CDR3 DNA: TGTGCCAGCAGCTTAGCCTCTCTAGGGGGCTATACTGAAGCTTTCTTT. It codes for CASSLASLGGYTEAFF.

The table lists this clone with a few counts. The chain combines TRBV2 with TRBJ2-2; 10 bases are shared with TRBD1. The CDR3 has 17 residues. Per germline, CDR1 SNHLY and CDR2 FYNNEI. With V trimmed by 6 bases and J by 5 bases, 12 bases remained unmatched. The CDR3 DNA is TGTGCCAGCAGCACCCCTACCGGGACAGGGGTAACCGGGGAGCTGTTTTTT. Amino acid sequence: CASSTPTGTGVTGELFF.

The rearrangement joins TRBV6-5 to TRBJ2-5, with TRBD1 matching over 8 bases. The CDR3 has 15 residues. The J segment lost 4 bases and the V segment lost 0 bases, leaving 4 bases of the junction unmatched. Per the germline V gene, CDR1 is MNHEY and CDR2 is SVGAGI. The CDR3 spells CASSYSRDRLETQYF. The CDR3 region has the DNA TGTGCCAGCAGTTACTCGAGGGACAGGTTAGAGACCCAGTACTTC.